This T cell receptor (beta chain) is drawn from a study of blood T cell repertoires in COVID-19. Whole-study context: Sources were T cells, B-cell-depleted T cells, or PBMCs; the material itself was cDNA or gDNA.

TCRdb's table, derived via immunoSEQ multiplex PCR, lists solely in-frame clones and lacks some. The data contain a few hundred thousand clones, 88% of them singletons. CDR3 length: 16 residues. Trimming cost V 2 bases and J 2 bases, with 10 bases left between them. Germline CDR1 reads SGHTA; CDR2 reads FQGTGA. The V call is TRBV7-3, the J call TRBJ2-6, with a possible D match to TRBD1 (6 bases). Source material: peripheral blood. The origin of this receptor is a man aged 55 to 70 who had recovered from COVID-19. The CDR3 region is CASSLATGPGANVLTF. The CDR3 DNA follows: TGTGCCAGCAGCTTAGCCACAGGGCCTGGGGCCAACGTCCTGACTTTC.